This T cell receptor beta chain was sequenced for a study of T cells after yellow fever vaccination. This clonotype was detected only a few times. Its antigen remains unidentified. Each CDR3 protein gets one entry after TCRdb re-called the 5' RACE reads with MiXCR. The data contain 150,000 to 200,000 distinct CDR3 sequences, 9.5% to 11% of them singletons. Overall study findings and caveats: The secondary response was weaker, and its peak arrived faster, on day 5 versus 15. Boosting was followed by the reappearance of most primary-vaccination clones (around 95% CD4, 88% CD8). FACS-sorted repertoires might harbor abundant contaminating clonotypes from the bulk population.

The CDR3 is 13 residues long. Trimming shortened V by 6 bases and J by 3 bases, and 11 bases separated the two germline ends. The germline V gene has CDR1 MNHEY and CDR2 SMNVEV (reference sequence). This TCR was recovered from a man aged 18 to 29 who received the YFV17D yellow fever vaccine. This chain uses TRBV27 with TRBJ1-2, with D tentatively TRBD1 (5 bases). Sequencing used CD8+ T cells sorted from PBMCs, obtained 15 days after the yellow fever booster vaccination. The CDR3 DNA reads as TGTGCCAGCAGCCCCGGGACCTACTATGGCTACACCTTC. Protein sequence: CASSPGTYYGYTF.